The present T cell receptor beta chain was sequenced within a study of regulatory T cells in long-lasting Graves disease. Study-level background: By definition, persistent Graves' disease involved antithyroid drugs for over 5 years alongside positive TSH receptor antibodies.

Trimming took 6 bases from V and 12 from J, leaving 16 bases between them. In germline, CDR1 is MNHNS, CDR2 SASEGT. The CDR3 runs to 12 residues. As to time point: persistent/refractory GD, antithyroid drugs over 5 years with positive TRAb. After RNA was extracted from PBMCs, the TCR library was made from it. About 9.2 milliliters of peripheral blood were taken and placed in EDTA tubes. According to the study, TCR beta libraries were built with iRepertoire HTBI primers and CDR3-region Arm-PCR. TCRdb re-derived calls from the multiplex PCR reads in MiXCR, one entry per CDR3 protein. The table lists 700,000 or so distinct CDR3 sequences, approximately 31% of them singletons.

The sequenced sample was peripheral blood mononuclear cells (PBMCs), obtained when the disease was refractory, from a patient treated with antithyroid drugs. J is TRBJ2-3 and V is TRBV6-1; D tentatively fits TRBD1 or TRBD2 (5 bases each). This sequence originates from a female donor with Graves disease. The CDR3 protein is CASSIGWDVQYF. CDR3 in DNA: TGTGCCAGCAGCATTGGGTGGGACGTTCAGTATTTT.